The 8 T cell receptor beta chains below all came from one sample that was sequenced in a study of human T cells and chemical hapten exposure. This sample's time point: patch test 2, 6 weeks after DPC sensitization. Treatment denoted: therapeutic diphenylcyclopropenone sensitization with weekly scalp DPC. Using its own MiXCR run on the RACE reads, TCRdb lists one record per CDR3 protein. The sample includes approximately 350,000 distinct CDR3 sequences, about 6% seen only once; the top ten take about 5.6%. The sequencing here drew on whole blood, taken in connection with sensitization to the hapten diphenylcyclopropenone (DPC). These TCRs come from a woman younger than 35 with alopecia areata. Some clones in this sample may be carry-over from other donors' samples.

The CDR3 reads CASSQVVRPDYGYTF. The CDR3 region has the DNA TGTGCCAGCAGCCAAGTAGTCAGGCCGGACTATGGCTACACCTTC. The chain links TRBV3-1 to TRBJ1-2; D is undetermined. This CDR3 is 15 amino acids long. The V gene lost 1 base and the J gene lost 3 bases, with 12 bases spanning the gap. Germline-derived CDR1 and CDR2 are LGHDT and YNNKEL (reference sequence).

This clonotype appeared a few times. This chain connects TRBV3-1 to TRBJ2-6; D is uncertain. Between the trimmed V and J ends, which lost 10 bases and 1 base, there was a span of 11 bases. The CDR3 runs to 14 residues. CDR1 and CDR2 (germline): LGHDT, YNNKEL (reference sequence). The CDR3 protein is CATTIGSGANVLTF. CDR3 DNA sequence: TGTGCCACCACGATAGGATCTGGGGCCAACGTCCTGACTTTC. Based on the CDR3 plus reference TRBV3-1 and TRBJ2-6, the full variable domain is DTAVSQTPKYLVTQMGNDKSIKCEQNLGHDTMYWYKQDSKKFLKIMFSYNNKELIINETVPNRFSPKSPDKAHLNLHINSLELGDSAVYFCATTIGSGANVLTFGAGSRLTVL.

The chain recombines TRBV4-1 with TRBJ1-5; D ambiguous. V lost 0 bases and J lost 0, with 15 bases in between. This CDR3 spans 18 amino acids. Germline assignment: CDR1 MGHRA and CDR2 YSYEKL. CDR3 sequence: CASSQDRGVRVSNQPQHF. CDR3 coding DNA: TGCGCCAGCAGCCAAGATCGTGGGGTGAGAGTTAGCAATCAGCCCCAGCATTTT.

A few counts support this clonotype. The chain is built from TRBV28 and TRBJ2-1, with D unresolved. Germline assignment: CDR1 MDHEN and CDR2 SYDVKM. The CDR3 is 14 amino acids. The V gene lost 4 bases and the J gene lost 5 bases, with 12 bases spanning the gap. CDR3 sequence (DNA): TGTGCCAGCAGTTCGTGGGAAAGGAACAATGAGCAGTTCTTC. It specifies CASSSWERNNEQFF.

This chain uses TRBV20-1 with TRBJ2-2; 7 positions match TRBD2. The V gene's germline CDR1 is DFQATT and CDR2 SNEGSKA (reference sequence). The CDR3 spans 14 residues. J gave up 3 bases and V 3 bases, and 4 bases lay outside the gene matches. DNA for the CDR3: TGCAGTGCTAGCGGGGGGTTAGACACCGGGGAGCTGTTTTTT. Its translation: CSASGGLDTGELFF.

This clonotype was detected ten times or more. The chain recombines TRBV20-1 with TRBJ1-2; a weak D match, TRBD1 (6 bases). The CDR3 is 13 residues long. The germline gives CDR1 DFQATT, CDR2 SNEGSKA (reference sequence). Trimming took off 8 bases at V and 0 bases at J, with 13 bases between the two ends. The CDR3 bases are TGCAGTCCAGGGGAGGGGACTAACTATGGCTACACCTTC. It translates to CSPGEGTNYGYTF.

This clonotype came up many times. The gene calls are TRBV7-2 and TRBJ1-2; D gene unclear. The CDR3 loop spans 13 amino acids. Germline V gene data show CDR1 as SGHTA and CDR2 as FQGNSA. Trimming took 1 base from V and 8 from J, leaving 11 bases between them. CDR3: CASSLVGIDGYTF. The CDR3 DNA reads TGTGCCAGCAGCTTAGTCGGCATCGACGGCTACACCTTC.

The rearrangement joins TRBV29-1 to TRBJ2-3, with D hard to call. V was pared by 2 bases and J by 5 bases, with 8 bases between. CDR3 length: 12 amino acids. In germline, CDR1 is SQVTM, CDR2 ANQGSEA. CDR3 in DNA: TGCAGCGTTGAATTCTCGGGAGATACGCAGTATTTT. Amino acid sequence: CSVEFSGDTQYF.